This TCR beta chain originates from a study of cytomegalovirus exposure and HLA in healthy donors. The study ran its PCR with 60 Vbeta and 13 Jbeta primers. Clones were sequenced by immunoSEQ multiplex PCR, and TCRdb holds only the in-frame ones, with some missing. The sample consists of roughly 160,000 clones, roughly 84% of them appearing once. Sequencing was done on a sample of PBMCs. The receptor was isolated from a boy aged 2 to 10 in good health and CMV-seronegative.

The CDR3 loop is CASSATGDLHNEQFF. In nucleotides, the CDR3 is TGTGCCAGCAGTGCGACCGGAGACTTACACAATGAGCAGTTCTTC. The chain has TRBV6-5 and TRBJ2-1; D ambiguous. Trimming took 5 bases from V and 5 from J, leaving 16 bases between them. The CDR3 length is 15 residues. Per the germline V gene, CDR1 is MNHEY and CDR2 is SVGAGI.